Reported below is one TCR beta chain. The data stem from a study of blood T cell repertoires in COVID-19. Data came from immunoSEQ multiplex PCR; TCRdb stores just in-frame clones and leaves some out. The repertoire includes roughly 130,000 clones, roughly 83% of them detected once, and about an eighth sits in the top ten. With 0 bases removed from V and 1 base from J, the gap between germline ends came to 17 bases. The CDR3 extends over 17 amino acids. Per germline, CDR1 SGHDT and CDR2 YYEEEE. The genes are TRBV5-6 and TRBJ2-7; a possible D gene is TRBD2 (6 bases). Sample: peripheral blood. The clonotype was recovered from a woman in her twenties or thirties who had recovered from COVID-19. As DNA, the CDR3 is TGTGCCAGCAGCTTGGCCCCGGCCCTGGGGGGATCCTACGAGCAGTACTTC. Translating gives CASSLAPALGGSYEQYF.